The entry that follows covers one T cell receptor (beta chain) sequence. Its matching antigen is unknown. The record originates from a study of beta chain features in type 1 diabetes. Across the whole study: All samples combined gave about 100 million sorted cells for examination.

The investigators reverse transcribed all of the isolated RNA, so they sequenced expressed TCRB transcripts. The table came from immunoSEQ multiplex PCR; TCRdb's copy has only in-frame clones and leaves some out. The sample yields 200,000 to 250,000 clones, approximately 15% seen once. Germline CDR1 is GTSNPN and CDR2 is SVGIG (reference sequence). V was shortened by 3 bases and J by 1 base, with 9 bases between the two germline ends. The CDR3 covers 14 residues. Study outcomes and limitations: Patients with Type 1 diabetes showed moderately but significantly shorter TCRB CDR3s in all four CD4+ subsets.

The chain couples TRBV30 to TRBJ2-2; D not resolved. The source material was naive CD4+ T cells from blood. The receptor was derived from a man aged 30-40 years with type 1 diabetes. CDR3 nucleotides: TGTGCCTGGAGGGGCAGACAGAACACCGGGGAGCTGTTTTTT. Translating it yields CAWRGRQNTGELFF.